The subject of this entry is one TCR beta chain. What it binds is unknown. Running of the assay took place at deep level. Only in-frame clones appear in the TCRdb table, and some are missing; sequencing was by immunoSEQ multiplex PCR. The sample shows 550,000 to 650,000 clones, approximately 96% of them seen only once. Positive CCR7 selection of CD45RO-negative cells yielded the naive CD8 cells, and terminally differentiated effector memory CD45RA+ cells were excluded. The CDR3 has 11 amino acids. Trimming pared 5 bases from V and 14 bases from J, leaving 12 bases between. CDR1 MNHNY and CDR2 SVGAGI come from the germline V gene (reference sequence). The data were taken from a study of shared clonotypes between healthy human individuals. Study findings and constraints: Generally, estimated richness proved larger in naive subsets than it did in memory subsets.

The V call is TRBV6-6, the J call TRBJ1-4, with D tentatively TRBD1 (6 bases). The sample comprised naive CD8+ T cells sorted from blood. This receptor was identified in a woman in her twenties or thirties in good health. This chain's CDR3 is CASSHQGRLFF. CDR3 DNA sequence: TGTGCCAGCAGTCATCAGGGGAGGCTGTTTTTT.